These 32 T cell receptor beta chains came from one sample sequenced in a study of CD8 T cells in ankylosing spondylitis. General study points: One TCR beta motif, made up of roughly 8 highly homologous variants, appeared characteristic of ankylosing spondylitis blood.

Each CDR3 protein is one row after TCRdb ran MiXCR on the 5' RACE reads. The sample has 750,000 to 850,000 distinct CDR3 sequences; 10% to 15% are singletons. Their antigens are not known. Sequencing was carried out using blood, either unsorted or a sorted T cell fraction (not recorded which). The source is a male donor with ankylosing spondylitis.

This clonotype has only a few counts. The V call is TRBV6-2 or TRBV6-3, the J call TRBJ2-2; no firm D call. The CDR3 loop spans 12 amino acids. Trimming removed 10 bases at V and 7 bases at J, with 13 bases between. Germline V CDR1 and CDR2: MNHEY, SVGEGT. CDR3 region: CATSTFGGELFF. The CDR3 bases are TGTGCCACCAGCACATTTGGCGGGGAGCTGTTTTTT.

The chain carries TRBV20-1 and TRBJ2-5; D not resolved. Trimming pared 1 base from V and 10 bases from J, leaving 13 bases between. CDR3 length: 12 amino acids. Per germline, CDR1 DFQATT and CDR2 SNEGSKA (reference sequence). This CDR3 is CSARVTGGIQYF. The DNA of the CDR3 is TGCAGTGCTAGAGTCACGGGTGGTATCCAGTACTTC.

The chain recombines TRBV10-3 with TRBJ2-2, with D perhaps matching TRBD2 (5 bases). The CDR3 length is 14 residues. Germline CDR1 and CDR2: ENHRY and SYGVKD. V shed 7 bases and J shed 4 bases, with 13 bases lying between them. The CDR3 loop reads CAITGIRGTGELFF. The CDR3 DNA follows: TGTGCCATCACCGGGATACGGGGCACCGGGGAGCTGTTTTTT.

This clonotype showed up just a few times. This rearrangement joins TRBV5-1 to TRBJ2-5; D is possibly TRBD2 (6 bases). Germline V gene sequence: CDR1 SGHRS, CDR2 YFSETQ. The CDR3 totals 16 residues. Trimming removed 2 bases from V and 5 bases from J, with 19 bases in between. The CDR3 DNA follows: TGCGCCAGCAGCTTTCCCACGGAGGGCAGGAAGGAGACCCAGTACTTC. Amino acid sequence: CASSFPTEGRKETQYF.

The chain couples TRBV5-1 to TRBJ1-3, with D uncertain. V dropped 4 bases and J dropped 0 bases, with 14 bases sitting between them. The length of the CDR3 is 16 residues. In germline, CDR1 is SGHRS, CDR2 YFSETQ. The chain's CDR3 is CASSHRELNSGNTIYF. The CDR3, as DNA: TGCGCCAGCAGCCACCGAGAGCTTAACTCTGGAAACACCATATATTTT.

Many counts were recorded for this clonotype. The junction differs from germline at one of its ends, possibly a read error. The rearrangement joins TRBV20-1 to TRBJ1-1; D uncertain. CDR3 size: 12 residues. Germline V gene sequence: CDR1 DFQATT, CDR2 SNEGSKA (reference sequence). In DNA, the CDR3 is TGCAGTGCTAATTCTTTATACACGGAAGCTTTCTTT. It specifies CSANSLYTEAFF.

This clonotype has more than one count but fewer than ten. The V and J genes are TRBV7-8 and TRBJ2-1; weak D call: TRBD1 (6 bases). The CDR3 length is 16 residues. From germline, CDR1 is SGHVS and CDR2 FQNEAQ. Between the trimmed V and J ends, which lost 5 bases and 3 bases, there was a span of 17 bases. In nucleotides, the CDR3 is TGTGCCAGCAGCCCAATGACAGGTCCCTACTACAATGAGCAGTTCTTC. Its protein product is CASSPMTGPYYNEQFF.

The rearrangement joins TRBV7-2 to TRBJ1-2, with TRBD1 matching 9 bases. Germline values: CDR1 SGHTA, CDR2 FQGNSA. The J segment lost 4 bases and the V segment lost 6 bases, leaving 6 bases of the junction unmatched. This CDR3 spans 14 amino acids. The CDR3 bases are TGTGCCAGCAGGGAAACAGGGGGCAGCTATGGCTACACCTTC. As protein: CASRETGGSYGYTF. The full variable domain, with the rest looked up from reference TRBV7-2 and TRBJ1-2, is GAGVSQSPSNKVTEKGKDVELRCDPISGHTALYWYRQSLGQGLEFLIYFQGNSAPDKSGLPSDRFSAERTGGSVSTLTIQRTQQEDSAVYLCASRETGGSYGYTFGSGTRLTVV.

This clonotype showed up just a few times. This chain uses TRBV9 with TRBJ1-6; possible D gene TRBD1, 6 bases. V lost 3 bases, J lost 8 bases, and 12 bases lay in between. The V gene's germline CDR1 is SGDLS and CDR2 YYNGEE. The CDR3 covers 14 residues. CDR3 region: CASSARDIDSPLHF. Written as DNA, the CDR3 is TGTGCCAGCAGCGCCCGGGACATCGATTCACCCCTCCACTTT. The full variable domain, completed using reference TRBV9 and TRBJ1-6, is DSGVTQTPKHLITATGQRVTLRCSPRSGDLSVYWYQQSLDQGLQFLIQYYNGEERAKGNILERFSAQQFPDLHSELNLSSLELGDSALYFCASSARDIDSPLHFGNGTRLTVT.

The gene calls are TRBV10-2 and TRBJ1-1; D is undetermined. Looked up from germline, CDR1 is WSHSY and CDR2 is SAAADI. This CDR3 spans 13 amino acids. The V end was cut by 3 bases, the J end by 4 bases, with 9 bases between. The CDR3 region is CASSDRRFTEAFF. The CDR3, as DNA: TGCGCCAGCAGTGATAGACGATTCACTGAAGCTTTCTTT.

CDR3 nucleotides: TGTGCCAGCAGCCAAATGGTGGCTAGCGGGAGTCACGGGGAGCTGTTTTTT. Translating it yields CASSQMVASGSHGELFF. The rearrangement links TRBV3-1 to TRBJ2-2; 10 bases agree with TRBD2. The V and J ends lost 2 bases and 7 bases, in that order; junction bases with no gene match: 10. Germline assignment: CDR1 LGHDT and CDR2 YNNKEL (reference sequence). The CDR3 sequence is 17 residues long.

This clonotype was counted between two and nine times. The V and J genes are TRBV5-1 and TRBJ1-1; D uncertain. The CDR3 runs to 14 residues. CDR1 is SGHRS and CDR2 is YFSETQ in the germline V gene. V gave up 1 base and J gave up 4 bases, with 11 bases separating them. For the CDR3, the DNA is TGCGCCAGCAGCTTGAGGCAGGAGAGCACTGAAGCTTTCTTT. Translated, it gives CASSLRQESTEAFF.

This clonotype was counted only a few times. The rearrangement joins TRBV6-5 to TRBJ1-2; D is unclear. The germline V and J ends were trimmed by 2 bases and 4 bases, with 17 bases remaining between them. Germline-derived CDR1 and CDR2 are MNHEY and SVGAGI. The CDR3 consists of 16 residues. This CDR3 is CASSYGPSENFYGYTF. DNA for the CDR3: TGTGCCAGCAGTTACGGTCCAAGCGAGAACTTCTATGGCTACACCTTC.

This clonotype appeared a few times. The chain couples TRBV20-1 to TRBJ1-5; D is undetermined. There are 12 residues in the CDR3. CDR1 and CDR2 from the germline V gene are DFQATT and SNEGSKA (reference sequence). V lost 4 bases and J lost 2, with 6 bases in between. In DNA, the CDR3 is TGCAGTGCTAAGAGGGGCAATCAGCCCCAGCATTTT. Residues: CSAKRGNQPQHF.

In its sample, this clonotype was seen a few times. The chain combines TRBV29-1 with TRBJ1-5, with D possibly being TRBD1 (5 bases). There are 14 residues in the CDR3. V dropped 4 bases and J dropped 5 bases, with 15 bases sitting between them. CDR1 is SQVTM and CDR2 is ANQGSEA in the germline V gene. The CDR3 DNA reads as TGCAGCGTTGCGGCAGGGCTCTTCGATCAGCCCCAGCATTTT. Protein: CSVAAGLFDQPQHF.

This clonotype was seen a few times. The chain recombines TRBV28 with TRBJ2-3, with 8 bases lining up with TRBD2. Germline V gene lookup returns CDR1 MDHEN and CDR2 SYDVKM. CDR3 length equals 15 residues. The V segment lost 6 bases and the J segment 6 bases; nucleotides outside the gene matches: 11. CDR3: CASRLAGRAKDTQYF. The DNA of the CDR3 is TGTGCCAGCAGATTAGCGGGACGGGCAAAGGATACGCAGTATTTT.

The CDR3, as DNA: TGTGCCAGTAGTACCGTGCGGGAATTGGTGCCGTACTTC. Translating it yields CASSTVRELVPYF. The chain uses TRBV19 and TRBJ2-7; tentative D call: TRBD2 (6 bases). Germline V gives CDR1 LNHDA, CDR2 SQIVND (reference sequence). This CDR3 has 13 residues. The V end was cut by 4 bases, the J end by 12 bases, with 19 bases between.

The chain recombines TRBV11-2 with TRBJ1-3, with 7 positions matching TRBD1. CDR1 and CDR2 (germline): SGHAT, FQNNGV. V lost 5 bases, J lost 0 bases, and 13 bases stayed unmatched. This CDR3 comprises 18 residues. CDR3 coding DNA: TGTGCCAGCAGCCGCAAAGTCCGGGACAGCTTCTCTGGAAACACCATATATTTT. Translating it yields CASSRKVRDSFSGNTIYF.

This clonotype was recorded at least ten times. The chain is built from TRBV5-1 and TRBJ2-3; D remains ambiguous. From germline, CDR1 is SGHRS and CDR2 YFSETQ. With 4 bases removed from V and 0 bases from J, the gap between germline ends came to 9 bases. This CDR3 is built from 14 residues. The CDR3 loop reads CASSLQISTDTQYF. CDR3 sequence (DNA): TGCGCCAGCAGCCTACAGATTAGCACAGATACGCAGTATTTT. Complete variable domain (other parts from reference TRBV5-1 and TRBJ2-3): KAGVTQTPRYLIKTRGQQVTLSCSPISGHRSVSWYQQTPGQGLQFLFEYFSETQRNKGNFPGRFSGRQFSNSRSEMNVSTLELGDSALYLCASSLQISTDTQYFGPGTRLTVL.

This clonotype was seen ten or more times. The chain has TRBV7-2 and TRBJ1-2; a weak D match, TRBD1 (5 bases). The germline CDR1 and CDR2 sequences are SGHTA and FQGNSA. CDR3 length: 14 amino acids. V lost 4 bases and J lost 6, with 15 bases in between. The CDR3 loop reads CASSYYGREDGYTF. The CDR3 DNA is TGTGCCAGCAGCTACTACGGCAGGGAGGATGGCTACACCTTC.

This clonotype was detected only a few times. The CDR3 bases are TGCGCCAGCAGCTTGGCCCCCAGCGGGGGGTCCAATGAGCAGTTCTTC. It specifies CASSLAPSGGSNEQFF. V usage is TRBV5-1 and J usage is TRBJ2-1, with 9 bases aligning to TRBD2. Looked up from germline, CDR1 is SGHRS and CDR2 is YFSETQ. The CDR3 length is 16 residues. V lost 0 bases, J lost 6 bases, and 7 bases stayed unmatched.

The chain carries TRBV2 and TRBJ1-1, with 7 bases identical to TRBD1. V was clipped by 7 bases and J by 4 bases; unmatched bases: 9. Germline V gene data show CDR1 as SNHLY and CDR2 as FYNNEI. This CDR3 is 14 amino acids long. CDR3 sequence reads: CASKGAWQGTEAFF. The CDR3, as DNA: TGTGCCAGCAAGGGGGCCTGGCAGGGCACTGAAGCTTTCTTT.

The chain is built from TRBV7-2 and TRBJ2-1; 7 bases match TRBD2. Trimming cost V 6 bases and J 9 bases; bases outside gene matches: 14. The germline CDR1 and CDR2 sequences are SGHTA and FQGNSA. The CDR3 runs to 15 residues. The CDR3 reads CASRPSGTLMGEQFF. DNA of the CDR3: TGTGCCAGCAGACCCAGCGGGACCTTGATGGGTGAGCAGTTCTTC.

This clonotype was seen ten or more times. This chain joins TRBV7-9 and TRBJ1-4, with 11 bases fitting TRBD1. V lost 4 bases and J lost 2; bases outside the gene matches: 6. The CDR3 runs 17 residues. Germline CDR1 and CDR2: SEHNR and FQNEAQ (reference sequence). CDR3 region: CASSSWTGGRTNEKLFF. The CDR3 nucleotides read TGTGCCAGCAGCTCGTGGACAGGGGGCAGGACTAATGAAAAACTGTTTTTT.

This clonotype turned up a few times. An end of the junction does not agree with germline; a read error may underlie this. The chain has TRBV7-7 and TRBJ2-1, with TRBD1 as a possible D gene (6 bases). CDR3 length: 15 amino acids. CDR1 is SSHAT, CDR2 FNYEAQ, per germline (reference sequence). CDR3 DNA sequence: TGTGCTAGCAGCTTTGGGCAGGGGCTGTACAATGAGCAGTTCTTC. Amino acids: CASSFGQGLYNEQFF.

This clonotype was observed at least ten times. The J gene is TRBJ2-6, the V gene TRBV4-1; 10 positions agree with TRBD1. The CDR3 totals 14 residues. Losses at the gene ends were 5 bases for V and 15 bases for J; bases not matched to a gene: 10. Looked up from germline, CDR1 is MGHRA and CDR2 is YSYEKL. CDR3 residues: CASSAPGQGPGLTF. The CDR3 coding sequence is TGCGCCAGCAGCGCACCGGGACAGGGGCCGGGCCTGACTTTC.

This clonotype was seen a handful of times. The chain employs TRBV5-1 and TRBJ1-2; 7 nucleotides line up with TRBD1. This CDR3 comprises 17 residues. V was clipped by 2 bases and J by 0 bases; unmatched bases: 10. Germline CDR1 SGHRS, CDR2 YFSETQ. The CDR3 loop is CASSLRGGDSSNYGYTF. DNA of the CDR3: TGCGCCAGCAGCTTACGAGGGGGCGATTCCTCTAACTATGGCTACACCTTC.

The V gene is TRBV20-1, the J gene TRBJ1-5; a possible D gene is TRBD1 (6 bases). The CDR3 is 14 residues long. Germline V lookup: CDR1 DFQATT, CDR2 SNEGSKA (reference sequence). Trimming stripped 3 bases from V and 4 bases from J, with 13 bases between. The CDR3 bases are TGCAGTGCTAGGAGGTACAGGGTAAATCAGCCCCAGCATTTT. It translates to CSARRYRVNQPQHF.

This clonotype was counted a few times. V usage is TRBV5-1 and J usage is TRBJ2-2, with 7 bases identical to TRBD2. CDR3 size: 16 residues. Germline CDR1 is SGHRS and CDR2 is YFSETQ. V lost 1 base to trimming and J lost 3 bases; unmatched junction nucleotides: 6. The CDR3 protein is CASSLSLARDTGELFF. The DNA for the CDR3 is TGCGCCAGCAGCTTGTCACTAGCGAGGGACACCGGGGAGCTGTTTTTT. The complete variable domain, with remaining parts taken from reference TRBV5-1 and TRBJ2-2, reads KAGVTQTPRYLIKTRGQQVTLSCSPISGHRSVSWYQQTPGQGLQFLFEYFSETQRNKGNFPGRFSGRQFSNSRSEMNVSTLELGDSALYLCASSLSLARDTGELFFGEGSRLTVL.

The chain links TRBV4-3 to TRBJ1-5; possibly TRBD1 for D (5 bases). The CDR3 covers 18 residues. Trimming pared 3 bases from V and 4 bases from J, leaving 22 bases between. Germline V gives CDR1 LGHNA, CDR2 YSLEER. The CDR3 nucleotides are TGCGCCAGCAGCCACCAATGGCGGCAGGGCGTACGGAATCAGCCCCAGCATTTT. It translates to CASSHQWRQGVRNQPQHF.

This clonotype was recorded many times. V is TRBV7-9 and J is TRBJ1-2, with 7 bases that match TRBD1. The CDR3 is 13 residues long. With V trimmed by 5 bases and J by 7 bases, 7 bases remained unmatched. Germline assignment: CDR1 SEHNR and CDR2 FQNEAQ (reference sequence). This CDR3 is CASSRDRESGYTF. As DNA, the CDR3 is TGTGCCAGCAGCCGTGACAGGGAAAGTGGCTACACCTTC. Drawing the rest from reference TRBV7-9 and TRBJ1-2, the complete variable domain is DTGVSQNPRHKITKRGQNVTFRCDPISEHNRLYWYRQTLGQGPEFLTYFQNEAQLEKSRLLSDRFSAERPKGSFSTLEIQRTEQGDSAMYLCASSRDRESGYTFGSGTRLTVV.

This clonotype was observed a handful of times. The CDR3 DNA reads as TGTGCCAGCACCCCCCCGGGAGAAGATACGCAGTATTTT. Translation: CASTPPGEDTQYF. The chain carries TRBV6-1 and TRBJ2-3; tentative D call: TRBD2 (6 bases). The V gene's germline CDR1 is MNHNS and CDR2 SASEGT. The CDR3 is made up of 13 amino acids. Between the trimmed V and J ends, which lost 7 bases and 5 bases, there was a span of 13 bases.